This TCR beta chain derives from a study of shared clonotypes between healthy human individuals. Naive CD8 cells, CD45RO-negative and positively selected for CCR7, excluded terminally differentiated effector memory CD45RA+ cells. The input for sorted-subset replicate PCRs was around 0.2 ug DNA, tens of thousands of T cell genomes. The authors' processing: ImmunoSEQ output held junction-only sequences without quality scores, so filtering differed. Measured with immunoSEQ multiplex PCR; TCRdb has only the in-frame clones, and not every one. The DNA was the basis for D and trimming; V, J and clone size are from that table. The sample carries over 2 million clones, approximately 94% recorded once. Trimming left V 4 bases short and J 0 bases short, with 18 bases between. Germline V gives CDR1 SQVTM, CDR2 ANQGSEA. The CDR3 has 16 residues. Regarding the study as a whole: The small donor group covered limited genetic and exposure diversity. Sample collection involved blood only; tissue repertoires are likely different.

Worth noting for this clone: Its matching antigen is unknown.

The chain links TRBV29-1 to TRBJ1-1; D unclear. The material sequenced was naive CD8+ T cells sorted from blood. This TCR derives from a man younger than 30 in good health. The CDR3 region is CSVVGILNLMNTEAFF. Here the CDR3 DNA reads TGCAGCGTTGTGGGGATTCTGAACCTTATGAACACTGAAGCTTTCTTT.